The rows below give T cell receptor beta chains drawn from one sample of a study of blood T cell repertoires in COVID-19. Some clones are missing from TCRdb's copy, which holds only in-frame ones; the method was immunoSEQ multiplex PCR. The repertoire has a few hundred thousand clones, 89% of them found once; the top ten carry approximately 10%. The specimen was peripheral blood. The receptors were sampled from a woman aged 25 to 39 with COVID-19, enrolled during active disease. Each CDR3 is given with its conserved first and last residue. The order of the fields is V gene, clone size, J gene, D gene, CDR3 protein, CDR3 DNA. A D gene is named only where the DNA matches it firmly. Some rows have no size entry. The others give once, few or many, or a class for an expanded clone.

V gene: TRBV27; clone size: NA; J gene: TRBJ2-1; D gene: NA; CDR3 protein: CASSLRGLSKSRFSEQFF; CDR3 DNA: TGTGCCAGCAGTTTAAGGGGACTTTCGAAATCCAGGTTTAGTGAGCAGTTCTTC
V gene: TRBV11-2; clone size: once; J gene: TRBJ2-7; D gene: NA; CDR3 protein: CASSLGTDYEQYF; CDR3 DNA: TGTGCCAGCAGCTTAGGGACAGACTACGAGCAGTACTTC
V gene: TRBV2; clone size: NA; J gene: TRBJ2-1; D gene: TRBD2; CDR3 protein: CASKWERGDSSYNEQFF; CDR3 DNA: TGTGCCAGCAAGTGGGAGCGGGGGGACAGCTCCTACAATGAGCAGTTCTTC
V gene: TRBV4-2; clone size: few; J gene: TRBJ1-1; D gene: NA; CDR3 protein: CASSQGHGGRDTEAFF; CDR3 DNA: TGTGCCAGCAGCCAAGGCCATGGGGGCAGGGACACTGAAGCTTTCTTT
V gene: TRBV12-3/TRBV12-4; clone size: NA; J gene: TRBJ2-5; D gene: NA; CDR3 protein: CASSLSVKTQYF; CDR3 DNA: TGTGCCAGCAGTTTAAGCGTGAAGACCCAGTACTTC
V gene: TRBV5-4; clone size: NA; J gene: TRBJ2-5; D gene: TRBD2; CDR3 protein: CASSPGGEAHLETQYF; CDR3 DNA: TGTGCCAGCAGCCCCGGGGGGGAGGCACATCTAGAGACCCAGTACTTC
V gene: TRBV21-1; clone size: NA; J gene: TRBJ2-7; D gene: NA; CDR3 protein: CASSKPNRGRNEQYF; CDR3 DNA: TGTGCCAGCAGCAAGCCGAACAGGGGGCGAAACGAGCAGTACTTC
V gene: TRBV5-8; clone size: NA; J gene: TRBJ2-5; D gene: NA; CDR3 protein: CASSKGSGGTETQYF; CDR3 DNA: TGTGCCAGCAGCAAGGGTTCGGGGGGCACAGAGACCCAGTACTTC
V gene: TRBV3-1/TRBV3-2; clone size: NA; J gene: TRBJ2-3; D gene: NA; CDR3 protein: CASSQGTRGVGLTQYF; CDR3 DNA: TGTGCCAGCAGCCAAGGGACTAGGGGGGTCGGTTTGACGCAGTATTTT
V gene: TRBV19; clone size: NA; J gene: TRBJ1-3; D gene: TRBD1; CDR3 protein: CASSPWDSSGNTIYF; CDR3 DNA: TGTGCCAGTAGTCCTTGGGACAGCTCTGGAAACACCATATATTTT
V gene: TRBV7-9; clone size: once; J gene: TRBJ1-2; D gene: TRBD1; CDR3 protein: CASSLNPGQGDGYTF; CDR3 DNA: TGTGCCAGCAGCTTAAACCCCGGTCAGGGGGATGGCTACACCTTC
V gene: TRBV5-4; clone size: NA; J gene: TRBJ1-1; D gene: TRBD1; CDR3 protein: CASSLGQGGRITRAFF; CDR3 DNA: TGTGCCAGCAGCTTAGGACAGGGAGGCCGAATTACCCGGGCTTTCTTT
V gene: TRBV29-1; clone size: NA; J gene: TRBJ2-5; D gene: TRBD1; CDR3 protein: CSVSSWFTGARETQYF; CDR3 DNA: TGCAGCGTTTCTTCTTGGTTTACAGGGGCTCGAGAGACCCAGTACTTC
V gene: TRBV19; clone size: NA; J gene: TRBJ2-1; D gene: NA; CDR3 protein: CASSIGSSWEVNEQFF; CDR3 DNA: TGTGCCAGTAGTATAGGAAGTAGCTGGGAGGTTAATGAGCAGTTCTTC
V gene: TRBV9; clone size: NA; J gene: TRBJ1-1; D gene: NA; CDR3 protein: CASSGATGMNTEAFF; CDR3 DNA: TGTGCCAGCAGCGGAGCGACAGGTATGAACACTGAAGCTTTCTTT
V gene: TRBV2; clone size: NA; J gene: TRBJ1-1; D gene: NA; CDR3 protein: CASSSFQGLMNTEAFF; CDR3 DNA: TGTGCCAGCAGTTCGTTCCAAGGACTCATGAACACTGAAGCTTTCTTT
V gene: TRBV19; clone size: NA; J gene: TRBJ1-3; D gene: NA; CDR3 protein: CASAIGNTIYF; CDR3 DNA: TGTGCCAGCGCTATAGGAAACACCATATATTTT
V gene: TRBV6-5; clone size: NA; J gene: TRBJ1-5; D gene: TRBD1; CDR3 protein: CASTGEDRRGTPQHF; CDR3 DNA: TGTGCCAGCACTGGAGAGGACAGGAGGGGTACGCCCCAGCATTTT
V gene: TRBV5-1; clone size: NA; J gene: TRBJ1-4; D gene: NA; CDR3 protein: CASSLSLRGGSIEKLFF; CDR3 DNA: TGCGCCAGCAGCTTGTCACTGAGGGGGGGAAGTATCGAAAAACTGTTTTTT
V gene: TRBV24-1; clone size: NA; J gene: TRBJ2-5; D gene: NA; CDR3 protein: CATSDLEPTGQTQYF; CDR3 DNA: TGTGCCACCAGTGATTTAGAACCGACAGGCCAGACCCAGTACTTC
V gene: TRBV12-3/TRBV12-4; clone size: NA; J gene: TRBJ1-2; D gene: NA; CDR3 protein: CASSFSTPWQPTF; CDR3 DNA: TGTGCCAGCAGTTTCTCGACTCCATGGCAACCCACCTTC
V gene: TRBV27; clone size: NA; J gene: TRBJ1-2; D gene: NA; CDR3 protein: CASSLLASGGDGYTF; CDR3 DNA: TGTGCCAGCAGTTTACTGGCTAGTGGGGGGGATGGCTACACCTTC
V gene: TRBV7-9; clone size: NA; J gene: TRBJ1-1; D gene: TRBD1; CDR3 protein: CASSLAAGTGIWTEAFF; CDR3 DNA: TGTGCCAGCAGCTTAGCAGCCGGGACAGGGATTTGGACTGAAGCTTTCTTT
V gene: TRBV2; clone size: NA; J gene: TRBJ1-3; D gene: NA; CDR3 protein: CASRERVSGNTIYF; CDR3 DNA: TGTGCCAGCAGGGAGAGAGTCTCTGGAAACACCATATATTTT
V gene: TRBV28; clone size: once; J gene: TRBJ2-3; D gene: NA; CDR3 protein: CASSLTVTDTQYF; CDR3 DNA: TGTGCCAGCAGCCTGACAGTCACAGATACGCAGTATTTT
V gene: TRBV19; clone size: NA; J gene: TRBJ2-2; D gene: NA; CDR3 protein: CASSFQGRAGELFF; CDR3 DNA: TGTGCCAGTAGTTTTCAGGGTCGGGCCGGGGAGCTGTTTTTT
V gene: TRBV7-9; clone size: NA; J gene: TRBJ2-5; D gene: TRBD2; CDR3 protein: CASSLGGTHQETQYF; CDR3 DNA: TGTGCCAGCAGCCTGGGGGGGACTCACCAAGAGACCCAGTACTTC
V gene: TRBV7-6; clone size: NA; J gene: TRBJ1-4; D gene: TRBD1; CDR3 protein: CASSTQGVIEKLFF; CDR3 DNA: TGTGCCAGCAGCACCCAGGGGGTCATTGAAAAACTGTTTTTT
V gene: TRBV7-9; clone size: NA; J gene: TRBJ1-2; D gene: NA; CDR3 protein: CASSLRQARRGYTF; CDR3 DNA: TGTGCCAGCAGCTTAAGGCAGGCCCGGCGTGGCTACACCTTC
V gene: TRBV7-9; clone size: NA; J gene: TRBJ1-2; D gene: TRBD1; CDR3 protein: CASSRERTGFFMDGYTF; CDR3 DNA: TGTGCCAGCAGCCGAGAGCGGACAGGGTTCTTTATGGATGGCTACACCTTC
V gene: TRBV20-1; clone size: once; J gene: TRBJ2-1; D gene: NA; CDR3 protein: CSASGGTGAYNEQFF; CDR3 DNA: TGCAGTGCTAGTGGGGGTACGGGGGCCTACAATGAGCAGTTCTTC
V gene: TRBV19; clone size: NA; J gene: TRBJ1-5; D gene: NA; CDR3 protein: CASSRGWAYQPQHF; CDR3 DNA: TGTGCCAGTAGTCGAGGGTGGGCCTATCAGCCCCAGCATTTT
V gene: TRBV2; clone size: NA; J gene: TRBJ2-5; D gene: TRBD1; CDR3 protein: CASTWTGGTQETQYF; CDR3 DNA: TGTGCCAGCACCTGGACAGGGGGTACCCAAGAGACCCAGTACTTC
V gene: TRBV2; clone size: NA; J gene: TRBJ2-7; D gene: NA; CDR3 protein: CASSAIGTGAYEQYF; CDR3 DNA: TGTGCCAGCAGTGCTATTGGGACGGGGGCCTACGAGCAGTACTTC
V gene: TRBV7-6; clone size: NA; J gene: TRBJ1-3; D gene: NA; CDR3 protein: CASSLIAGYSGNTIYF; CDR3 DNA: TGTGCCAGCAGTTTGATCGCAGGTTACTCTGGAAACACCATATATTTT
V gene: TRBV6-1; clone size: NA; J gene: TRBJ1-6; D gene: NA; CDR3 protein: CASSEVGRANSPLHF; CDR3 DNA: TGTGCCAGCAGTGAAGTAGGCAGGGCTAACTCACCCCTCCACTTT
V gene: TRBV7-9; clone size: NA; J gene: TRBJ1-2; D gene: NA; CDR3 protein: CASSPEGGRYPGSYGYTF; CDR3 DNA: TGTGCCAGCAGCCCCGAGGGTGGCCGATACCCCGGGAGCTATGGCTACACCTTC
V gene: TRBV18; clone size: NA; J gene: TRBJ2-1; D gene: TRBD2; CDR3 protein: CASSPLDGGVSYNEQFF; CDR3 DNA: TGTGCCAGCTCACCATTGGACGGGGGGGTTTCCTACAATGAGCAGTTCTTC
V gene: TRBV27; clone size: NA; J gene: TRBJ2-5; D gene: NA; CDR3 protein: CASIPNGGLQETQYF; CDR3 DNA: TGTGCCAGCATTCCGAACGGGGGGCTCCAAGAGACCCAGTACTTC
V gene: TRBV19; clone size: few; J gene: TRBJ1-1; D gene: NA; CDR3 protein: CASSMFSLNTEAFF; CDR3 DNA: TGTGCCAGTAGTATGTTCAGTTTGAACACTGAAGCTTTCTTT